This T cell receptor beta chain came from a study of T cells after yellow fever vaccination. Study in general: Fractions with few cells were prepared using SMART-Seq v4 Ultra Low Input. Study results and caveats: Some clonotypes were seen in both the CD4 and the CD8 compartments. These made up a small share and likely arose from convergent recombination. Booster samples showed a return of most primary-vaccination clones (roughly 95% CD4, approximately 88% CD8).

With 3 bases removed from V and 3 bases from J, the gap between germline ends came to 13 bases. The CDR3 length is 15 residues. Germline V gene sequence: CDR1 SGHTA, CDR2 FQGTGA. Template switching by 5'RACE produced TCR cDNA, adding a universal primer site and UMIs. TCRdb re-called the 5' RACE reads with MiXCR, one entry per CDR3 protein. This table has approximately 330,000 distinct CDR3 sequences, about 12% appearing once. Remarks on this clonotype: What it recognizes is unknown.

The source was CD4+ T cells sorted from PBMCs, collected 15 days after the yellow fever booster vaccination. This chain links TRBV7-3 with TRBJ2-3, with D perhaps TRBD2 (6 bases). This TCR was sampled from a young man who received the YFV17D yellow fever vaccine. CDR3 region: CASSFAGLGTDTQYF. DNA of the CDR3: TGTGCCAGCAGCTTCGCGGGACTCGGGACAGATACGCAGTATTTT.